This T cell receptor (beta chain) was found in a study of persistence of HIV-infected CD4 T cells. In the study overall: The sample holds CD4+ T cells responsive to CMV or HIV-1 Gag. Up to roughly 180 mL blood was drawn at multiple time points; a couple of donors had single-time leukapheresis.

This was the immunoSEQ version 4 assay in survey mode. Clones were sequenced by immunoSEQ multiplex PCR, and TCRdb holds only the in-frame ones, with some missing. This sample has 25,000 to 35,000 clones, with approximately 80% found just once. The CDR3 consists of 14 residues. The V and J ends lost 4 bases and 9 bases respectively, with 18 bases between them. Per the germline V gene, CDR1 is MNHEY and CDR2 is SMNVEV (reference sequence). Stimulation used 10 ug/mL lysate from CMV-infected fibroblasts. CD40L-negative CD69-negative CD45RO-high memory CD4+ T cells were sorted as populations depleted of antigen-responding cells. Study observations and caveats: TCRbeta richness was lower in CMV- and Gag-responding cells than in anti-CD3/anti-CD28-responding cells.

Remarks on this clone: The antigen is not known.

This clonotype was sampled from an adult woman with HIV who was CMV-seropositive. Sample: CD4+ T cells sorted from PBMCs after 18-hour stimulation, taken from a patient who received antiretroviral therapy. The chain is built from TRBV27 and TRBJ2-5, with D possibly called TRBD1 or TRBD2 (7 bases each). DNA of the CDR3: TGTGCCAGCAGTTCCCCTGGCAGGGGGGGGGCCCAGTACTTC. It encodes CASSSPGRGGAQYF.